This entry lists 26 T cell receptor beta chains sequenced from one sample in a study of shared clonotypes between healthy human individuals. Clones were sequenced by immunoSEQ multiplex PCR, and TCRdb holds only the in-frame ones, with some missing. The sample yields 2 million or so clones, 95% seen once. Sample: naive CD4+ T cells sorted from blood. As for subset: CD45RA+ positively selected. These receptors were collected from a man between 18 and 29 years old in good health.

This chain uses TRBV7-9 with TRBJ2-2; possibly TRBD2 for D (6 bases). The CDR3 consists of 15 residues. Germline values: CDR1 SEHNR, CDR2 FQNEAQ (reference sequence). Between the trimmed V and J ends, which lost 11 bases and 5 bases, there was a span of 21 bases. CDR3 nucleotide sequence: TGTGCCGTCCCCCGGCCCGGGAGAGGAACCGGGGAGCTGTTTTTT. Amino acid sequence: CAVPRPGRGTGELFF.

V gene TRBV5-1 combines with J gene TRBJ2-1; D might be TRBD1 (5 bases). Germline CDR1 is SGHRS and CDR2 is YFSETQ. The length of the CDR3 is 15 residues. V was pared by 0 bases and J by 4 bases, with 11 bases between. Written as DNA, the CDR3 is TGCGCCAGCAGCTTGGTCATCCAGGGATACAATGAGCAGTTCTTC. Translating gives CASSLVIQGYNEQFF.

This chain connects TRBV2 to TRBJ2-1; D not resolved. V was cut by 0 bases and J by 10 bases, with 13 bases left in between. The CDR3 has 14 residues. The germline V gene encodes CDR1 SNHLY and CDR2 FYNNEI. DNA for the CDR3: TGTGCCAGCAGTGAAGCGCTTCAGGTGGTAGAGCAGTTCTTC. This codes for CASSEALQVVEQFF.

The chain carries TRBV10-3 and TRBJ2-7, with TRBD1 identical over 11 bases. The germline gives CDR1 ENHRY, CDR2 SYGVKD. The trim removed 8 bases at V and 4 bases at J, leaving 1 base unmatched. There are 12 residues in the CDR3. As DNA, the CDR3 is TGTGCCATCCGGGACAGGGGGTACGAGCAGTACTTC. It is translated as CAIRDRGYEQYF.

This clone has only one observation. The chain joins TRBV7-9 to TRBJ2-3; 8 bases are shared with TRBD2. With V trimmed by 0 bases and J by 2 bases, 4 bases remained unmatched. Germline assignment: CDR1 SEHNR and CDR2 FQNEAQ (reference sequence). The CDR3 sequence is 16 residues long. The CDR3 sequence: CASSLATGGLTDTQYF. CDR3 DNA sequence: TGTGCCAGCAGCTTAGCGACGGGAGGGCTCACAGATACGCAGTATTTT.

This chain links TRBV10-2 with TRBJ1-5; D is possibly TRBD1 (5 bases). Germline V gives CDR1 WSHSY, CDR2 SAAADI. The CDR3 covers 12 residues. V was pared by 11 bases and J by 4 bases, with 12 bases between. The CDR3: CAGLRGNQPQHF. The CDR3 region has the DNA TGCGCCGGCCTACGGGGGAATCAGCCCCAGCATTTT.

The chain links TRBV5-6 to TRBJ2-1; tentatively, D is TRBD2 (7 bases). Germline V gives CDR1 SGHDT, CDR2 YYEEEE. V dropped 1 base and J dropped 7 bases, with 18 bases sitting between them. CDR3 length: 16 amino acids. In DNA form, the CDR3 reads TGTGCCAGCAGCTTGCGAACGGGGGGCCGAGGGAATGAGCAGTTCTTC. Residues: CASSLRTGGRGNEQFF.

The chain joins TRBV30 to TRBJ1-5, with TRBD1 matching over 8 bases. The CDR3 sequence is 14 residues long. V lost 4 bases, J lost 4 bases, and 6 bases stayed unmatched. Per germline, CDR1 GTSNPN and CDR2 SVGIG (reference sequence). The CDR3 DNA reads TGTGCCTGGAAAAACCGGGACAGGAATCAGCCCCAGCATTTT. As protein: CAWKNRDRNQPQHF.

The chain uses TRBV6-5 and TRBJ1-1; 7 bases are shared with TRBD1. The CDR3 length is 12 residues. The V and J ends lost 5 bases and 7 bases, in that order; junction bases with no gene match: 4. The germline V gene has CDR1 MNHEY and CDR2 SVGAGI. CDR3 nucleotide sequence: TGTGCCAGCAGTCGCAGACAGGGTGAAGCTTTCTTT. Protein: CASSRRQGEAFF.

The chain employs TRBV9 and TRBJ2-1, with 8 bases matching TRBD2. V was clipped by 3 bases and J by 0 bases; unmatched bases: 2. The germline gives CDR1 SGDLS, CDR2 YYNGEE. The CDR3 spans 15 residues. The CDR3 nucleotides read TGTGCCAGCAGCGAGCGGGGGAGCTCCTACAATGAGCAGTTCTTC. Amino acids: CASSERGSSYNEQFF.

The chain joins TRBV2 to TRBJ1-2, with TRBD1 matching over 7 bases. CDR1 SNHLY and CDR2 FYNNEI come from the germline V gene. Unmatched junction bases numbered 14, after V lost 5 bases and J lost 8 bases. This CDR3 has 15 amino acids. This CDR3 is CASSLLRDSLEGYTF. DNA of the CDR3: TGTGCCAGCAGTCTACTCCGGGACAGTTTAGAAGGCTACACCTTC.

The chain links TRBV5-1 to TRBJ2-3; D uncertain. CDR3 size: 15 residues. Trimming took off 4 bases at V and 4 bases at J, with 16 bases between the two ends. The V gene's germline CDR1 is SGHRS and CDR2 YFSETQ. The CDR3 protein is CASSRTSGIADTQYF. In DNA form, the CDR3 reads TGCGCCAGCAGCCGCACGTCGGGTATCGCAGATACGCAGTATTTT.

This clone showed up just once. The rearrangement uses TRBV28 and TRBJ1-2; D is uncertain. The CDR3 consists of 13 residues. The V end lost 5 bases, the J end lost 4 bases, and 11 bases lay between the germline ends. Germline-derived CDR1 and CDR2 are MDHEN and SYDVKM. CDR3 sequence reads: CASSRSQAYGYTF. DNA for the CDR3: TGTGCCAGCAGTAGGAGTCAGGCCTATGGCTACACCTTC.

This clone was observed a single time. The V and J genes are TRBV9 and TRBJ2-7; D perhaps matches TRBD2 (5 bases). This CDR3 comprises 13 residues. Between the trimmed V and J ends, which lost 3 bases and 4 bases, there was a span of 11 bases. The V gene's germline CDR1 is SGDLS and CDR2 YYNGEE. The CDR3, as DNA: TGTGCCAGCAGCGCCGGGAATCAGTACGAGCAGTACTTC. This encodes CASSAGNQYEQYF.

The chain combines TRBV27 with TRBJ2-1, with a tentative D call TRBD1 (6 bases). CDR1 MNHEY and CDR2 SMNVEV come from the germline V gene (reference sequence). There are 16 residues in the CDR3. V was clipped by 4 bases and J by 0 bases, with 13 bases between them. The CDR3 loop reads CASSSSGVGSYNEQFF. The CDR3 DNA is TGTGCCAGCAGTTCCTCAGGGGTGGGCTCCTACAATGAGCAGTTCTTC.

This clone was recorded only once. The rearrangement links TRBV10-2 to TRBJ1-1; D not certain. V was cut by 8 bases and J by 1 base, with 17 bases left in between. Looked up from germline, CDR1 is WSHSY and CDR2 is SAAADI. The length of the CDR3 is 15 residues. The CDR3: CASLPPEGPNTEAFF. The CDR3, as DNA: TGCGCCAGCCTGCCTCCTGAAGGGCCGAACACTGAAGCTTTCTTT.

Turning to this clone: In the same sample, other DNA sequences code for this CDR3. The V gene is TRBV19, the J gene TRBJ1-5; TRBD1 matches at 8 bases. There are 13 residues in the CDR3. J lost 5 bases, V lost 5 bases, and 2 bases had no gene match. The germline gives CDR1 LNHDA, CDR2 SQIVND (reference sequence). The CDR3 sequence is CASSPDRDQPQHF. CDR3 bases: TGTGCCAGTAGTCCGGACAGGGATCAGCCCCAGCATTTT.

The chain couples TRBV10-3 to TRBJ1-2; 7 nucleotides align to TRBD1. CDR1 is ENHRY, CDR2 SYGVKD, per germline. Trimming took 4 bases from V and 5 from J; bases not matched to a gene: 13. CDR3 length equals 16 residues. CDR3 in amino acids: CAISASGTAAPYGYTF. The DNA of the CDR3 is TGTGCCATCAGTGCCTCCGGGACAGCGGCCCCATATGGCTACACCTTC.

V gene TRBV7-6 combines with J gene TRBJ2-7; D may be TRBD1 or TRBD2 (5 bases each). The CDR3 sequence is 17 residues long. V dropped 5 bases and J dropped 5 bases, with 25 bases sitting between them. Germline V gives CDR1 SGHVS, CDR2 FNYEAQ. In DNA, the CDR3 is TGTGCCAGCAGCCATTCCTCGCGTGGGGGTTTTTCTGACGAGCAGTACTTC. Translation: CASSHSSRGGFSDEQYF.

The chain carries TRBV5-1 and TRBJ2-7, with TRBD1 matching over 7 bases. Germline V gene lookup returns CDR1 SGHRS and CDR2 YFSETQ. V gave up 0 bases and J gave up 4 bases; unmatched junction bases: 10. This CDR3 is built from 16 residues. CDR3 amino acids: CASSLARDSGDYEQYF. In DNA form, the CDR3 reads TGCGCCAGCAGCTTGGCCCGGGACAGTGGGGATTACGAGCAGTACTTC.

The V call is TRBV7-9, the J call TRBJ2-7; 12 bases are a match to TRBD2. J gave up 2 bases and V 2 bases, and 13 bases lay outside the gene matches. This CDR3 contains 19 residues. Germline V lookup: CDR1 SEHNR, CDR2 FQNEAQ (reference sequence). CDR3 coding DNA: TGTGCCAGCAGCTTAAGGCGGACTAGCGGGATGTATGGGACCTACGAGCAGTACTTC. Translation: CASSLRRTSGMYGTYEQYF.

V gene TRBV7-6 combines with J gene TRBJ1-4; possibly TRBD1 for D (6 bases). The CDR3 loop spans 16 amino acids. Looked up from germline, CDR1 is SGHVS and CDR2 is FNYEAQ. The V gene lost 2 bases and the J gene lost 4 bases, with 14 bases spanning the gap. CDR3 nucleotides: TGTGCCAGCAGCTTAAACCAGGGGAGCTTTAATGAAAAACTGTTTTTT. Translation: CASSLNQGSFNEKLFF.

The chain recombines TRBV4-3 with TRBJ1-1; D might be TRBD1 (5 bases). V lost 2 bases to trimming and J lost 1 base, with 14 bases between them. The V gene's germline CDR1 is LGHNA and CDR2 YSLEER. The CDR3 is 16 residues long. The CDR3 DNA follows: TGCGCCAGCAGCCAACAAGTGGGCACAGGGAACACTGAAGCTTTCTTT. It encodes CASSQQVGTGNTEAFF.

In the case of this clone: The sample contains more than one DNA sequence encoding this CDR3. V gene TRBV5-4 combines with J gene TRBJ2-5; 14 bases agree with TRBD2. The junction had 3 bases not matched to a gene; V was cut back by 4 bases and J by 1 base. Germline lookup yields CDR1 SGHNT and CDR2 YYREEE (reference sequence). CDR3 size: 16 residues. The CDR3 reads CASSAGTSGGQETQYF. CDR3 coding DNA: TGTGCCAGCAGCGCCGGGACTAGCGGGGGCCAAGAGACCCAGTACTTC.

The chain links TRBV14 to TRBJ2-5, with 11 bases identical to TRBD2. The germline CDR1 and CDR2 sequences are SGHDN and FVKESK. The CDR3 runs to 14 residues. Trimming took 6 bases from V and 5 from J; bases not matched to a gene: 5. The DNA of the CDR3 is TGTGCCAGCAGGGATACTAGCGGGGGCGAGACCCAGTACTTC. This translates into CASRDTSGGETQYF.

V usage is TRBV7-9 and J usage is TRBJ1-2; the match to TRBD1 covers 9 bases. CDR1 and CDR2 (germline): SEHNR, FQNEAQ (reference sequence). The V gene end was trimmed by 1 base and the J gene end by 9 bases; junction bases not matched to a gene: 18. This CDR3 has 18 residues. The CDR3 DNA reads TGTGCCAGCAGCTTAGGGGTTGGACAGGGGCTGTTGTCTGGTAGCTACACCTTC. The encoded protein is CASSLGVGQGLLSGSYTF.